A single sample gave rise to the 7 T cell receptor beta chains below, sequenced in a study of patients and donors after allogeneic stem cell transplantation. In TCRdb, the RT-PCR reads were re-called with MiXCR into one record per CDR3 protein. The sample yields roughly 940,000 distinct CDR3 sequences, approximately 19% seen once. Material for sequencing was blood, either unsorted or a sorted T cell fraction (not recorded which). The receptor set was obtained from a human donor who was either an allogeneic HSCT recipient or a stem cell or donor lymphocyte infusion donor (not recorded which). It is not recorded whose cells these are; they may come from a transplant donor.

The chain joins TRBV19 to TRBJ1-6; 7 nucleotides align to TRBD1. Germline CDR1 and CDR2: LNHDA and SQIVND (reference sequence). V gave up 6 bases and J gave up 5 bases; unmatched junction bases: 7. The CDR3 is 15 amino acids. The CDR3 sequence is CASRTGTGNNSPLHF. For the CDR3, the DNA is TGTGCCAGTAGGACAGGGACGGGAAATAATTCACCCCTCCACTTT. Based on the CDR3 plus reference TRBV19 and TRBJ1-6, the full variable domain is DGGITQSPKYLFRKEGQNVTLSCEQNLNHDAMYWYRQDPGQGLRLIYYSQIVNDFQKGDIAEGYSVSREKKESFPLTVTSAQKNPTAFYLCASRTGTGNNSPLHFGNGTRLTVT.

This clonotype was seen only a few times. The DNA of the CDR3 is TGCGCCAGCAGCTCCAGACCCGAGGATGAGCAGTTCTTC. Encoded protein: CASSSRPEDEQFF. This chain links TRBV5-1 with TRBJ2-1; D gene uncertain. V lost 3 bases to trimming and J lost 8 bases, with 12 bases between them. There are 13 residues in the CDR3. CDR1 SGHRS and CDR2 YFSETQ come from the germline V gene.

This clonotype was picked up a small number of times. The chain is built from TRBV20-1 and TRBJ2-7; 9 nucleotides line up with TRBD1. The CDR3 spans 14 residues. Trimming at V came to 6 bases and at J to 1 base, leaving 7 bases not matched to a gene. From germline, CDR1 is DFQATT and CDR2 SNEGSKA (reference sequence). CDR3 residues: CSARTGATSYEQYF. The CDR3 nucleotides are TGCAGTGCGAGGACAGGGGCCACATCCTACGAGCAGTACTTC.

The CDR3 sequence is CASSISQGTEAFF. CDR3 sequence (DNA): TGTGCCAGTAGTATTTCCCAGGGTACTGAAGCTTTCTTT. The V call is TRBV19, the J call TRBJ1-1, with a possible D match to TRBD1 (5 bases). This CDR3 region has 13 residues. Germline assignment: CDR1 LNHDA and CDR2 SQIVND (reference sequence). Trimming took 3 bases from V and 5 from J, leaving 10 bases between them.

The chain links TRBV18 to TRBJ1-6; tentatively, D is TRBD1 (5 bases). Per the germline V gene, CDR1 is KGHSH and CDR2 is LQKENI. The CDR3 totals 15 residues. The V end lost 4 bases, the J end lost 7 bases, and 14 bases lay between the germline ends. The CDR3 coding sequence is TGTGCCAGCTCACGAGTAGGGGAGCCGAATTCACCCCTCCACTTT. It yields the protein CASSRVGEPNSPLHF. Full variable domain (missing parts from reference TRBV18 and TRBJ1-6): NAGVMQNPRHLVRRRGQEARLRCSPMKGHSHVYWYRQLPEEGLKFMVYLQKENIIDESGMPKERFSAEFPKEGPSILRIQQVVRGDSAAYFCASSRVGEPNSPLHFGNGTRLTVT.

The genes are TRBV5-6 and TRBJ1-6; 9 bases agree with TRBD1. J was trimmed by 6 bases and V by 4 bases; bases with no gene match: 8. CDR1 and CDR2 (germline): SGHDT, YYEEEE. This CDR3 has 16 residues. The chain's CDR3 is CASSIGQGLGNSPLHF. The CDR3 bases are TGTGCCAGCAGCATCGGACAGGGGCTGGGTAATTCACCCCTCCACTTT.

The CDR3 reads CASSPRGRARNEKLFF. Here the CDR3 DNA reads TGTGCCAGCAGCCCCAGGGGGCGGGCACGTAATGAAAAACTGTTTTTT. V gene TRBV12-3 or TRBV12-4 combines with J gene TRBJ1-4; 8 bases align to TRBD1. There are 16 residues in the CDR3. Losses at the gene ends were 6 bases for V and 4 bases for J; bases not matched to a gene: 10.